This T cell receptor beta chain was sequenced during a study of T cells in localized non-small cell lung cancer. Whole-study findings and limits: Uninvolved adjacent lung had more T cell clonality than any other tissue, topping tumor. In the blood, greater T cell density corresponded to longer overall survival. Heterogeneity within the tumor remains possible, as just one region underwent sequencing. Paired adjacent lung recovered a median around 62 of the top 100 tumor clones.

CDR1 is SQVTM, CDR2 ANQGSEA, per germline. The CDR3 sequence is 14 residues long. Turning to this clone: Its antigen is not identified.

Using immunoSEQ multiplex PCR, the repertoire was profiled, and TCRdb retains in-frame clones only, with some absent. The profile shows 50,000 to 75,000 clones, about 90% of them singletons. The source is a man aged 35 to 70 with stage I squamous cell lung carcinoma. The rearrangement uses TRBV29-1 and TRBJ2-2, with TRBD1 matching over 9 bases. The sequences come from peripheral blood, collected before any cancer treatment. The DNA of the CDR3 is TGCGCCACCGCCGGGACAGGGTACACCGGGGAGCTGTTTTTT. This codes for CATAGTGYTGELFF.